The clone carrying this TCR beta chain was detected many times. A single record per CDR3 protein comes from TCRdb applying MiXCR to the 5' RACE reads. The sample has under 20,000 distinct CDR3 sequences; 9.2% are singletons. This record comes from a study of spatial heterogeneity in lung cancer. The V and J ends lost 6 bases and 1 base, in that order; junction bases with no gene match: 13. The germline gives CDR1 DFQATT, CDR2 SNEGSKA (reference sequence). The CDR3 spans 16 residues. Noted time point: blood at routine non-recurrence follow-up after resection. The J gene is TRBJ2-3, the V gene TRBV20-1, with 7 bases identical to TRBD1. The receptor was derived from a male donor with early-stage non-small cell lung cancer. Material: PBMCs, obtained at follow-up. The CDR3 reads CSASAMGQGGTDTQYF. The CDR3 DNA follows: TGCAGTGCCTCCGCCATGGGGCAGGGGGGCACAGATACGCAGTATTTT.